These 31 T cell receptor beta chains originate from one sample sequenced in a study of Ad26.COV2.S vaccination and SARS-CoV-2 variants. Treatment here: roughly 18 received Ad26.COV2.S at low or high dose, single or two shots; several received placebo; per-sample allocation not given. Specimens were obtained on day 63 following the first vaccine or placebo injection. Data came from immunoSEQ multiplex PCR; TCRdb stores just in-frame clones and leaves some out. The data contain roughly 390,000 clones, 88% of them singletons. The sample consisted of peripheral blood, taken in a trial of Ad26.COV2.S vaccine versus placebo. The source of these receptors is a person aged 18-65 years who received the Ad26.COV2.S COVID-19 vaccine or a placebo.

The chain has TRBV19 and TRBJ1-2; perhaps TRBD1 as D (5 bases). V was shortened by 7 bases and J by 1 base, with 13 bases between the two germline ends. Germline CDR1 is LNHDA and CDR2 is SQIVND (reference sequence). This CDR3 has 14 residues. CDR3 coding DNA: TGTGCCAGTACTCGAGGGGTCAATAACTATGGCTACACCTTC. It translates to CASTRGVNNYGYTF.

The rearrangement joins TRBV23-1 to TRBJ1-1; 8 bases line up with TRBD1. TRBV23-1 is placed among ORFs of uncertain function. This CDR3 has 15 residues. Unmatched junction bases numbered 8, after V lost 4 bases and J lost 4 bases. The CDR3 here is CASSPETGAVTEAFF. The CDR3 DNA reads TGCGCCAGCAGTCCTGAGACAGGGGCCGTCACTGAAGCTTTCTTT.

The CDR3 DNA sequence: TGTGCCAGCAGTGAAGGTCTGTCAGGAGGTCCCTACGAGCAGTACTTC. It specifies CASSEGLSGGPYEQYF. V gene TRBV2 combines with J gene TRBJ2-7, with a possible D match to TRBD2 (5 bases). This CDR3 comprises 16 residues. Germline V lookup: CDR1 SNHLY, CDR2 FYNNEI. V was clipped by 1 base and J by 2 bases, with 15 bases between them. Full variable domain (missing parts from reference TRBV2 and TRBJ2-7): EPEVTQTPSHQVTQMGQEVILRCVPISNHLYFYWYRQILGQKVEFLVSFYNNEISEKSEIFDDQFSVERPDGSNFTLKIRSTKLEDSAMYFCASSEGLSGGPYEQYFGPGTRLTVT.

This sequence joins TRBV2 and TRBJ1-1; possible D gene TRBD1, 5 bases. CDR1 and CDR2 (germline): SNHLY, FYNNEI. The V end was cut by 4 bases, the J end by 9 bases, with 9 bases between. The CDR3 runs 11 residues. The CDR3 DNA reads TGTGCCAGCAGTGCCAGGGTGCAAGCTTTCTTT. Its protein is CASSARVQAFF.

This chain links TRBV6-5 with TRBJ2-3; the match to TRBD2 covers 7 bases. With V trimmed by 8 bases and J by 2 bases, 7 bases remained unmatched. Germline values: CDR1 MNHEY, CDR2 SVGAGI. CDR3 length: 14 amino acids. The DNA for the CDR3 is TGTGCCAGCTATAACGGGGGGTTCACAGATACGCAGTATTTT. It yields the protein CASYNGGFTDTQYF.

The chain couples TRBV4-2 to TRBJ2-1, with D perhaps TRBD2 (6 bases). Per germline, CDR1 LGHNA and CDR2 YNFKEQ. The CDR3 loop spans 13 amino acids. Trimming pared 0 bases from V and 9 bases from J, leaving 9 bases between. CDR3 loop: CASSQDLGGEQFF. CDR3 DNA sequence: TGTGCCAGCAGCCAAGATCTCGGGGGTGAGCAGTTCTTC.

The chain recombines TRBV2 with TRBJ2-1; D is undetermined. Between the trimmed V and J ends, which lost 8 bases and 5 bases, there was a span of 10 bases. This CDR3 spans 12 amino acids. Germline V gene lookup returns CDR1 SNHLY and CDR2 FYNNEI. CDR3 region: CASGRRNNEQFF. In DNA, the CDR3 is TGTGCCAGCGGGCGGCGGAACAATGAGCAGTTCTTC. The full variable domain, completed using reference TRBV2 and TRBJ2-1, is EPEVTQTPSHQVTQMGQEVILRCVPISNHLYFYWYRQILGQKVEFLVSFYNNEISEKSEIFDDQFSVERPDGSNFTLKIRSTKLEDSAMYFCASGRRNNEQFFGPGTRLTVL.

The rearrangement joins TRBV5-1 to TRBJ2-5; 9 bases agree with TRBD2. Germline CDR1 SGHRS, CDR2 YFSETQ. V was pared by 4 bases and J by 0 bases, with 7 bases of the junction left unmatched. The CDR3 sequence is 16 residues long. Here the CDR3 reads CASSATSGPYQETQYF. CDR3 in DNA: TGCGCCAGCAGCGCGACTAGCGGCCCGTACCAAGAGACCCAGTACTTC.

This clone was detected many times. The V gene is TRBV6-1, the J gene TRBJ2-3; D is undetermined. The CDR3 extends over 15 amino acids. Germline-derived CDR1 and CDR2 are MNHNS and SASEGT. V lost 0 bases and J lost 0, with 7 bases in between. CDR3 bases: TGTGCCAGCAGTGAAGCGGCAGTTAGCACAGATACGCAGTATTTT. It specifies CASSEAAVSTDTQYF.

In its sample, this clone was seen once. The chain links TRBV5-1 to TRBJ2-1, with 7 bases identical to TRBD2. This CDR3 region has 13 residues. J lost 6 bases, V lost 0 bases, and 0 bases had no gene match. Germline-derived CDR1 and CDR2 are SGHRS and YFSETQ. CDR3 region: CASSLGTSNEQFF. In DNA, the CDR3 is TGCGCCAGCAGCTTGGGGACTAGCAATGAGCAGTTCTTC.

This clone was counted a few times. The genes are TRBV19 and TRBJ1-5; possible D gene TRBD1, 6 bases. The CDR3 has 15 residues. Deletions cut 6 bases from V and 8 bases from J, with 20 bases between. CDR1 and CDR2 (germline): LNHDA, SQIVND (reference sequence). The DNA for the CDR3 is TGTGCCAGTAGCAAGGGACAAGTATTCGGGGAGCCCCAGCATTTT. Protein: CASSKGQVFGEPQHF.

This clone was counted a few times. This sequence joins TRBV4-1 and TRBJ1-5; 7 positions match TRBD1. Germline CDR1 is MGHRA and CDR2 is YSYEKL. This CDR3 spans 17 amino acids. V shed 1 base and J 1 base; nucleotides not matched to a gene: 7. CDR3 nucleotides: TGCGCCAGCAGCCAAGGGGGCAGGGGGGGCAGCAATCAGCCCCAGCATTTT. It is translated as CASSQGGRGGSNQPQHF.

The rearrangement uses TRBV7-2 and TRBJ2-2; no reliable D call. The V end was cut by 5 bases, the J end by 1 base, with 8 bases between. Germline V lookup: CDR1 SGHTA, CDR2 FQGNSA. The CDR3 totals 14 residues. The CDR3 region is CASSPRMNTGELFF. DNA of the CDR3: TGTGCCAGCAGCCCCAGGATGAACACCGGGGAGCTGTTTTTT.

The rearrangement links TRBV12-3 or TRBV12-4 to TRBJ1-1; D is uncertain. This CDR3 spans 13 amino acids. Trimming stripped 3 bases from V and 1 base from J, with 6 bases between. The CDR3 loop is CASSLHGNTEAFF. The CDR3 nucleotides read TGTGCCAGCAGTTTGCACGGGAACACTGAAGCTTTCTTT.

The chain is built from TRBV7-8 and TRBJ1-5, with TRBD1 identical over 8 bases. Trimming took 5 bases from V and 5 from J; bases not matched to a gene: 11. The CDR3 has 16 amino acids. Germline V lookup: CDR1 SGHVS, CDR2 FQNEAQ. In DNA, the CDR3 is TGTGCCAGCAGCCGGTACGGGACAGGTACATATCAGCCCCAGCATTTT. Translated, it gives CASSRYGTGTYQPQHF.

V gene TRBV11-2 combines with J gene TRBJ2-2; D assignment may be TRBD1 or TRBD2 (5 bases each). CDR3 length equals 12 residues. Deletions cut 7 bases from V and 8 bases from J, with 11 bases between. The V gene's germline CDR1 is SGHAT and CDR2 FQNNGV. The CDR3: CASKGRGGELFF. The CDR3 bases are TGTGCCAGCAAGGGACGAGGGGGGGAGCTGTTTTTT.

The V and J genes are TRBV10-1 and TRBJ2-3; D remains ambiguous. CDR1 WNHNN and CDR2 SYGVQD come from the germline V gene (reference sequence). The CDR3 extends over 16 amino acids. V lost 4 bases and J 2 bases, leaving 16 bases between the germline ends. This chain's CDR3 is CASSGLARFDTDTQYF. CDR3 nucleotide sequence: TGCGCCAGCAGTGGTTTGGCCAGGTTCGACACAGATACGCAGTATTTT.

The chain joins TRBV4-2 to TRBJ2-1; 9 nucleotides agree with TRBD2. Germline V gives CDR1 LGHNA, CDR2 YNFKEQ. CDR3 length: 20 residues. V lost 0 bases, J lost 0 bases, and 12 bases stayed unmatched. The CDR3 sequence: CASSQDSFGRGGSSYNEQFF. CDR3 DNA sequence: TGTGCCAGCAGCCAAGATTCGTTTGGGCGGGGGGGGAGCTCCTACAATGAGCAGTTCTTC.

This chain joins TRBV7-2 and TRBJ2-1; 7 positions agree with TRBD2. Germline CDR1 SGHTA, CDR2 FQGNSA. The V and J ends lost 4 bases and 9 bases, in that order; junction bases with no gene match: 15. The CDR3 extends over 16 amino acids. The CDR3 coding sequence is TGTGCCAGCAGCTCCATCGGGCGGGGGAGATTGGGTGAGCAGTTCTTC. Amino acids: CASSSIGRGRLGEQFF.

The chain links TRBV29-1 to TRBJ2-1, with D tentatively TRBD2 (5 bases). The CDR3 consists of 14 residues. Germline CDR1 and CDR2: SQVTM and ANQGSEA. The ends were cut back, 8 bases at V and 7 bases at J, with 21 bases in the middle. CDR3 in amino acids: CSLQEYGVPNEQFF. The DNA for the CDR3 is TGCAGCTTACAAGAATACGGGGTACCTAATGAGCAGTTCTTC.

J is TRBJ1-2 and V is TRBV10-3; D is uncertain. CDR3 size: 13 residues. Deletions cut 2 bases from V and 7 bases from J, with 11 bases between. Germline loops: CDR1 ENHRY, CDR2 SYGVKD. CDR3 coding DNA: TGTGCCATCAGTGAGCCCGGCCTCTTTGGCTACACCTTC. This encodes CAISEPGLFGYTF.

The rearrangement uses TRBV19 and TRBJ2-2; D gene uncertain. The ends were cut back, 4 bases at V and 2 bases at J, with 2 bases in the middle. The CDR3 consists of 12 residues. CDR1 is LNHDA, CDR2 SQIVND, per germline (reference sequence). CDR3 in amino acids: CASSTNTGELFF. In DNA, the CDR3 is TGTGCCAGTAGTACAAACACCGGGGAGCTGTTTTTT.

This rearrangement joins TRBV5-5 to TRBJ2-7; possible D gene TRBD2, 6 bases. This CDR3 has 17 amino acids. Germline-derived CDR1 and CDR2 are SGHKS and YYEKEE (reference sequence). V lost 4 bases to trimming and J lost 0 bases, with 20 bases between them. This CDR3 is CASSPWGERPLSYEQYF. The CDR3 DNA follows: TGTGCCAGCAGCCCTTGGGGGGAGAGGCCTCTCTCCTACGAGCAGTACTTC.

The rearrangement joins TRBV19 to TRBJ1-4; D unresolved. V dropped 10 bases and J dropped 8 bases, with 23 bases sitting between them. Germline-derived CDR1 and CDR2 are LNHDA and SQIVND (reference sequence). The CDR3 extends over 15 amino acids. In DNA form, the CDR3 reads TGTGCCACAGGAGGGTGGTCGACGGTTGGCGAAAAACTGTTTTTT. The encoded protein is CATGGWSTVGEKLFF.

The chain carries TRBV12-3 or TRBV12-4 and TRBJ1-2, with D unclear. This CDR3 comprises 13 residues. Trimming left V 6 bases short and J 6 bases short, with 14 bases between. CDR3 loop: CASSAMGMDGYTF. CDR3 sequence (DNA): TGTGCCAGCAGCGCAATGGGTATGGATGGCTACACCTTC.

The V gene is TRBV19, the J gene TRBJ1-2; 7 bases are shared with TRBD1. With 7 bases clipped from V and 4 bases from J, the junction kept 3 bases outside the gene matches. This CDR3 has 12 residues. The germline V gene encodes CDR1 LNHDA and CDR2 SQIVND (reference sequence). Written as DNA, the CDR3 is TGTGCCAGTACCGGGACAGTCTATGGCTACACCTTC. It encodes CASTGTVYGYTF.

V is TRBV12-3 or TRBV12-4 and J is TRBJ1-5; D unresolved. V gave up 3 bases and J gave up 2 bases, with 5 bases separating them. The CDR3 has 13 residues. The CDR3 loop is CASSFEGNQPQHF. CDR3 nucleotide sequence: TGTGCCAGCAGTTTCGAGGGCAATCAGCCCCAGCATTTT.

The table lists this clone with a count of one. The DNA for the CDR3 is TGTGCCAGCAACCCGTGGGTGGAGAGGCGATCCTACAATGAGCAGTTCTTC. It yields the protein CASNPWVERRSYNEQFF. V gene TRBV5-5 combines with J gene TRBJ2-1, with D uncertain. CDR3 length equals 17 residues. The V end lost 6 bases, the J end lost 1 base, and 20 bases lay between the germline ends. CDR1 and CDR2 (germline): SGHKS, YYEKEE (reference sequence).

The chain is built from TRBV3-1 (or the pseudogene TRBV3-2) and TRBJ2-7; possibly TRBD2 for D (6 bases). The CDR3 runs 15 residues. V lost 2 bases, J lost 2 bases, and 13 bases lay in between. Germline V gene sequence: CDR1 LGHDT, CDR2 YNNKEL (reference sequence). CDR3 DNA sequence: TGTGCCAGCAGCCAATTGGGTGGAGGGGCCTACGAGCAGTACTTC. As protein: CASSQLGGGAYEQYF.

This clone has only a few counts. The chain couples TRBV12-5 to TRBJ1-2; D gene unclear. The CDR3 spans 13 residues. Germline CDR1 and CDR2: LGHNT and FRNRAP. With 2 bases removed from V and 4 bases from J, the gap between germline ends came to 8 bases. CDR3 nucleotides: TGTGCTAGTGGTTTGAGTAATATCTATGGCTACACCTTC. As protein: CASGLSNIYGYTF.

The rearrangement uses TRBV7-2 and TRBJ2-3, with 10 nucleotides matching TRBD2. CDR3 length: 18 residues. Germline CDR1 and CDR2: SGHTA and FQGNSA. Trimming took 1 base from V and 0 from J; bases not matched to a gene: 7. The CDR3 DNA follows: TGTGCCAGCAGCTTAGATCCGCAAGCGGGGGGGAGCACAGATACGCAGTATTTT. It codes for CASSLDPQAGGSTDTQYF.